A selection of T cell receptor beta chains follows, all from one sample in a study of regulatory T cells in long-lasting Graves disease. TCRdb used MiXCR to reprocess the multiplex PCR reads, holding one entry per CDR3 protein. Found here are 550,000 to 700,000 distinct CDR3 sequences, 15% to 20% of them singletons; the top ten hold approximately 12%. These records were also assigned to another study, of T cells in Graves' hyperthyroidism and ophthalmopathy.

Sequencing used peripheral blood mononuclear cells (PBMCs), obtained at new diagnosis, from a patient treated with antithyroid drugs. The receptors were sampled from a man aged 18 to 30 with Graves disease. The CDR3 runs from the conserved cysteine through the conserved F or W. D genes are given only for firm matches. For some rows the clone size is stated as once, few or many, or as a class when expanded; others skip it.

>TRBJ2-7|.|TRBV6-2/TRBV6-3|many
CASSYAQGVGEQYF
TGTGCCAGCAGTTACGCGCAGGGCGTGGGCGAGCAGTACTTC
>TRBJ2-5|TRBD2|TRBV12-3/TRBV12-4|many
CASSLGAGGVGTQYF
TGTGCCAGCAGTTTAGGAGCGGGAGGTGTTGGGACCCAGTACTTC
>TRBJ1-1|.|TRBV5-4|.
CASSPAATKNTEAFF
TGTGCCAGCAGCCCCGCAGCGACCAAGAACACTGAAGCTTTCTTT
>TRBJ1-4|.|TRBV10-3|.
CASSKGAAAGEKLFF
TGTGCCTCATCAAAGGGCGCGGCGGCGGGGGAAAAACTGTTTTTT
>TRBJ2-7|TRBD1|TRBV20-1|few
CSARDPRQGLSYEQYF
TGCAGTGCTAGAGACCCCCGACAGGGCCTCTCCTACGAGCAGTACTTC
>TRBJ1-1|.|TRBV5-1|many
CASSLAGGGRTEAFF
TGCGCCAGCAGCTTGGCCGGGGGTGGGAGAACTGAAGCTTTCTTT
>TRBJ1-1|.|TRBV29-1|.
CSVYRENTEAFF
TGCAGCGTTTACAGGGAAAACACTGAAGCTTTCTTT
>TRBJ2-7|TRBD2|TRBV7-9|.
CASSPTTSGKSYEQYF
TGTGCCAGCAGCCCGACTACTAGCGGAAAGTCCTACGAGCAGTACTTC
>TRBJ2-7|TRBD1|TRBV29-1|few
CSARARTGIDEQYF
TGCAGCGCAAGAGCTAGGACAGGGATCGACGAGCAGTACTTC
>TRBJ1-4|.|TRBV6-5|many
CASSSPSGVGGEKLFF
TGTGCCAGCAGTTCCCCTTCAGGGGTAGGAGGGGAAAAACTGTTTTTT
>TRBJ1-3|.|TRBV30|many
CAWYNLDIVSGNTIYF
TGTGCCTGGTACAACTTGGACATTGTCTCTGGAAACACCATATATTTT
>TRBJ1-1|.|TRBV28|.
CASSLSAPEAFF
TGTGCCAGCAGCCTCTCTGCCCCTGAAGCTTTCTTT
>TRBJ2-1|TRBD1|TRBV3-1|many
CASSDAGTVAYNEQFF
TGTGCCAGCAGCGATGCCGGGACAGTCGCCTACAATGAGCAGTTCTTC
>TRBJ2-7|TRBD2|TRBV11-2|many
CASILAGPTYEQYF
TGTGCCAGCATCCTAGCGGGGCCTACCTACGAGCAGTACTTC
>TRBJ2-3|.|TRBV6-2/TRBV6-3|.
CASSPRGDSTDTQYF
TGTGCCAGCAGTCCGAGGGGGGATTCGACAGATACGCAGTATTTT
>TRBJ2-3|.|TRBV7-3|many
CASSLDRTSTDTQYF
TGTGCCAGCAGCCTCGACAGGACTAGCACAGATACGCAGTATTTT
>TRBJ2-1|TRBD2|TRBV20-1|many
CSAAEAMGGNEQFF
TGCAGTGCTGCGGAGGCTATGGGAGGGAATGAGCAGTTCTTC
>TRBJ1-2|TRBD1|TRBV28|many
CASSPGQATGSYGYTF
TGTGCCAGCAGCCCGGGACAGGCGACAGGAAGCTATGGCTACACCTTC
>TRBJ2-5|TRBD1|TRBV29-1|many
CSVVSARGLETQYF
TGCAGCGTTGTCTCCGCCAGGGGGTTAGAGACCCAGTACTTC
>TRBJ1-6|.|TRBV5-1|.
CASSYGQAGNSPLHF
TGCGCCAGCAGTTACGGTCAGGCGGGAAATTCACCCCTCCACTTT
>TRBJ2-7|.|TRBV20-1|few
CSARVEGAQIFYEQYF
TGCAGTGCTAGAGTGGAAGGGGCGCAGATCTTCTACGAGCAGTACTTC
>TRBJ2-7|.|TRBV2|.
CASSERSAGRYEQYF
TGTGCCAGCAGTGAACGGTCGGCAGGGCGGTACGAGCAGTACTTC
>TRBJ2-2|.|TRBV20-1|few
CSTIRIPNTGELFF
TGCAGTACCATTAGGATACCGAACACCGGGGAGCTGTTTTTT
>TRBJ2-1|TRBD1|TRBV20-1|many
CSAEGQGASEQFF
TGCAGTGCGGAGGGACAGGGGGCGAGTGAGCAGTTCTTC
>TRBJ2-3|TRBD2|TRBV7-3|few
CASSQGLAGGAGTQYF
TGTGCCAGCAGCCAAGGACTAGCGGGAGGGGCCGGTACGCAGTATTTT
>TRBJ1-1|.|TRBV10-3|few
CAISERAPNTEAFF
TGTGCCATCAGTGAGCGAGCACCGAACACTGAAGCTTTCTTT
>TRBJ2-5|.|TRBV12-3/TRBV12-4|.
CASSLVWGETQYF
TGTGCCAGCAGTTTAGTATGGGGGGAGACCCAGTACTTC
>TRBJ1-5|.|TRBV28|many
CASADSGTGQPQHF
TGTGCCAGCGCCGACTCGGGGACCGGTCAGCCCCAGCATTTT
>TRBJ2-7|.|TRBV11-2|many
CASSLNSVSHEQYF
TGTGCCAGCAGCTTAAATTCTGTGAGCCACGAGCAGTACTTC
>TRBJ1-1|.|TRBV4-1|.
CASSQPGVGTTEAFF
TGCGCCAGCAGCCAGCCCGGGGTAGGGACCACTGAAGCTTTCTTT
>TRBJ1-1|TRBD1|TRBV5-6|many
CASSTTIRGPNTEAFF
TGTGCCAGCAGCACAACCATCAGGGGGCCGAACACTGAAGCTTTCTTT
>TRBJ2-7|.|TRBV2|few
CASILPLSYEQYF
TGTGCCAGCATACTACCCCTATCCTACGAGCAGTACTTC
>TRBJ2-5|TRBD2|TRBV11-2|.
CASSLGLAEGGETQYF
TGTGCCAGCAGCTTGGGACTAGCGGAGGGTGGGGAGACCCAGTACTTC
>TRBJ2-7|.|TRBV12-3/TRBV12-4|many
CASSLAGVEYEQYF
TGTGCCAGCAGTTTAGCGGGAGTGGAGTACGAGCAGTACTTC
>TRBJ1-1|.|TRBV7-2|many
CASSLWETEAFF
TGTGCCAGCAGTCTTTGGGAAACTGAAGCTTTCTTT
>TRBJ2-7|TRBD1|TRBV28|many
CASSPRTGPLSSYEQYF
TGTGCCAGCAGTCCCCGGACAGGGCCCCTTAGCTCCTACGAGCAGTACTTC
>TRBJ1-6|.|TRBV2|many
CASNYGTSTSPLHF
TGTGCCAGCAATTATGGGACGTCTACTTCACCCCTCCACTTT
>TRBJ2-7|.|TRBV6-2/TRBV6-3|.
CATRGAPYEQYF
TGTGCCACCCGGGGGGCCCCCTACGAGCAGTACTTC
>TRBJ2-5|TRBD1|TRBV24-1|few
CATSDATGQETQYF
TGTGCCACCAGTGATGCGACAGGGCAAGAGACCCAGTACTTC
>TRBJ2-6|TRBD2|TRBV5-1|.
CASSPGRGSGANVLTF
TGTGCCAGCAGCCCCGGGAGGGGCTCTGGGGCCAACGTCCTGACTTTC
>TRBJ2-5|.|TRBV9|.
CASSVEVQETQYF
TGTGCCAGCAGCGTAGAGGTTCAAGAGACCCAGTACTTC
>TRBJ2-3|TRBD2|TRBV20-1|many
CSASSVGTSGRARDTQYF
TGCAGTGCTTCATCCGTCGGAACTAGCGGGAGGGCCAGGGATACGCAGTATTTT
>TRBJ1-5|.|TRBV20-1|many
CSATGQHNQPQHF
TGCAGTGCTACTGGACAGCACAATCAGCCCCAGCATTTT
>TRBJ2-3|TRBD1|TRBV28|many
CASSLDRVHQNTQYF
TGTGCCAGCAGTCTGGACAGGGTTCATCAGAATACGCAGTATTTT
>TRBJ1-4|.|TRBV4-1|few
CASSQVGIGGRPEKLFF
TGCGCCAGCAGCCAAGTCGGAATTGGGGGGCGCCCAGAAAAACTGTTTTTT
>TRBJ2-1|TRBD2|TRBV5-1|many
CASSQIGLAEPNEQFF
TGCGCCAGCAGCCAGATTGGACTAGCGGAACCTAATGAGCAGTTCTTC
>TRBJ2-4|.|TRBV24-1|few
CATSDPGLNIQYF
TGTGCCACCAGTGACCCAGGATTAAACATTCAGTACTTC
>TRBJ2-7|.|TRBV28|many
CASSTSASGLYEQYF
TGTGCCAGCAGTACCTCGGCCAGCGGACTCTACGAGCAGTACTTC
>TRBJ1-2|.|TRBV6-1|few
CANRGGTSGYTF
TGTGCCAATCGTGGGGGGACTAGTGGCTACACCTTC
>TRBJ2-7|.|TRBV20-1|.
CSARGPAEQYF
TGCAGTGCTAGGGGTCCAGCCGAGCAGTACTTC
>TRBJ1-5|TRBD1|TRBV19|.
CASSRSGTDSNQPQHF
TGTGCCAGTAGTAGATCCGGGACAGATAGCAATCAGCCCCAGCATTTT